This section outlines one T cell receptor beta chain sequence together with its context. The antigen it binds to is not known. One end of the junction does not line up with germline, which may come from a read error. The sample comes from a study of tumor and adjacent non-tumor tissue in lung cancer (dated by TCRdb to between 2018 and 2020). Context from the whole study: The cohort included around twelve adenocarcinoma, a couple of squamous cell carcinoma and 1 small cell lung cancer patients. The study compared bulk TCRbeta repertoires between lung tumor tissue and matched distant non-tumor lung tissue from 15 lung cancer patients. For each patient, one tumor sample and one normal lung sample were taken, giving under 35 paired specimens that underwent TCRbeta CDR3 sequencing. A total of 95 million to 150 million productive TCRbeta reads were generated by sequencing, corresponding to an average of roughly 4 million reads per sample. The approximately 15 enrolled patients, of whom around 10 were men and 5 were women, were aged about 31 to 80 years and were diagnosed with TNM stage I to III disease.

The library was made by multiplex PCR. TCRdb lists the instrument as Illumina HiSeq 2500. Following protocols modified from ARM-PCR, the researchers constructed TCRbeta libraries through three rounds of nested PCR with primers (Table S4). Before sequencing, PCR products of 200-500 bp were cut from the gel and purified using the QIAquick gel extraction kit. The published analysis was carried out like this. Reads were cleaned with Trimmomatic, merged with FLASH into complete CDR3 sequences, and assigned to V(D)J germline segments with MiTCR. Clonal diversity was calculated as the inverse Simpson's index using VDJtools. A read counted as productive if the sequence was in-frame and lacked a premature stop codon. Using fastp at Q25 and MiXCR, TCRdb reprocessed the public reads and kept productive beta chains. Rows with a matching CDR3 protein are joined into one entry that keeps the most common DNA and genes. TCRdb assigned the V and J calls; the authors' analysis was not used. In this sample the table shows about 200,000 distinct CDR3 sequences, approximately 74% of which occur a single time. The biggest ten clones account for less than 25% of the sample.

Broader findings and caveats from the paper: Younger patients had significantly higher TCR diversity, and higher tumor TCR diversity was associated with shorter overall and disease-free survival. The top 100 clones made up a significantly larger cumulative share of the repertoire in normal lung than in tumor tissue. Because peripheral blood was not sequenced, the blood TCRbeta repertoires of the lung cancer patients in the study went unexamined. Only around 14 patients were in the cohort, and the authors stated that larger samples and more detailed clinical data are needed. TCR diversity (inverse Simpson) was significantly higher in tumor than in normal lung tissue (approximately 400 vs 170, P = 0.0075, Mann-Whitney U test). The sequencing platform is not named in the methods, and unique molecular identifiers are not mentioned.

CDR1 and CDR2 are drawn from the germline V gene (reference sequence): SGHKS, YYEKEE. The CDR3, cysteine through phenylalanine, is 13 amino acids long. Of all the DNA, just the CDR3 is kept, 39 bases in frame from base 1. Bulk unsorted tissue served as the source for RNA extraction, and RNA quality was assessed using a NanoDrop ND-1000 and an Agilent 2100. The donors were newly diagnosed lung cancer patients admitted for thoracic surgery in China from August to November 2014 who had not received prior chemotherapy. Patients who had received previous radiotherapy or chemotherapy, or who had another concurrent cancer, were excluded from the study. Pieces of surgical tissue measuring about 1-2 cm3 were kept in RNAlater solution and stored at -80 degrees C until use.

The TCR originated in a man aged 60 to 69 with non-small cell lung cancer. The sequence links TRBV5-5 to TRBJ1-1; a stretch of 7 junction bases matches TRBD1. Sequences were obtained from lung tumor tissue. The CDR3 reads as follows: CASSLYRGIEALF. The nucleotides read TGTGCTAGCAGCTTGTACAGGGGCATTGAAGCTCTCTTT.